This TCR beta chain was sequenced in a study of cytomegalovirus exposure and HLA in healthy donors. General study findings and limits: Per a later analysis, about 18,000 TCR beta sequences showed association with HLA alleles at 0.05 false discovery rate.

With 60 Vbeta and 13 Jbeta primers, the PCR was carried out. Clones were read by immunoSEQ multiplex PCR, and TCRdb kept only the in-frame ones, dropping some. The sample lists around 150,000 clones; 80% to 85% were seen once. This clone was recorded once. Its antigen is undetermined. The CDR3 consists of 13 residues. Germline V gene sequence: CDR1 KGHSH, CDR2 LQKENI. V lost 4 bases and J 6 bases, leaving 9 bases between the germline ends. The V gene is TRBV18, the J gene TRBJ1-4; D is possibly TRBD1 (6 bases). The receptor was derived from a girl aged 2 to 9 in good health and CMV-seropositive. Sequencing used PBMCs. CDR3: CASSLHRDEKLFF. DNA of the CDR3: TGTGCCAGCTCACTTCACAGGGATGAAAAACTGTTTTTT.